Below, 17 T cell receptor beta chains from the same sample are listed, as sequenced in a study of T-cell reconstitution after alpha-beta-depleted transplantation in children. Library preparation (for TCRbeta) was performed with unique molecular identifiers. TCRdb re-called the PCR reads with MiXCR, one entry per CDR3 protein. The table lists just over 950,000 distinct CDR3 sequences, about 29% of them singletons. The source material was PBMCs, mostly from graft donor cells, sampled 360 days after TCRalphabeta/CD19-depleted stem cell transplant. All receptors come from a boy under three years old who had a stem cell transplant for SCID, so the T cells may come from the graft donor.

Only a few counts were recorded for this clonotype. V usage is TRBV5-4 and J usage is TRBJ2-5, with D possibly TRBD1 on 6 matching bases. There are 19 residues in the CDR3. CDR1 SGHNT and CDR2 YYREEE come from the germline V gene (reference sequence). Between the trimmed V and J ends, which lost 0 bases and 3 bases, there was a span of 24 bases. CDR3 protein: CASSLGQGRLWGRKETQYF. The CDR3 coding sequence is TGTGCCAGCAGCTTGGGGCAGGGGCGTTTGTGGGGTCGCAAAGAGACCCAGTACTTC.

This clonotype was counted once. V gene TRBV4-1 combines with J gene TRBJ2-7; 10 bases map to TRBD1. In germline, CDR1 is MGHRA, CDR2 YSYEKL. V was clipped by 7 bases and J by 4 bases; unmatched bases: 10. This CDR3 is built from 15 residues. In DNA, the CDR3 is TGCGCCAGCACCCAGTCCTGGGACAGGGGTTACGAGCAGTACTTC. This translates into CASTQSWDRGYEQYF.

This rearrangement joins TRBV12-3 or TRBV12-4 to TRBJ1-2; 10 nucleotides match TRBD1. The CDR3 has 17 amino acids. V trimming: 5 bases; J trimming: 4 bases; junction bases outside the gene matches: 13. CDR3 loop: CASSRQGAPVFVYGYTF. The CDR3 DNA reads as TGTGCCAGCAGTCGACAGGGGGCGCCGGTCTTTGTCTATGGCTACACCTTC.

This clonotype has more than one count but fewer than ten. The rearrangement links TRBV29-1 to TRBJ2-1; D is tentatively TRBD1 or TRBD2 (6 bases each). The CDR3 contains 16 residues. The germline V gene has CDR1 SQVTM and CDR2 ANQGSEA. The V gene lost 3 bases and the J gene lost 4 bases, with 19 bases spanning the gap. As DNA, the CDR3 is TGCAGCGTTGATCTTTGGGGTGGAGGGGGATACAATGAGCAGTTCTTC. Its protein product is CSVDLWGGGGYNEQFF.

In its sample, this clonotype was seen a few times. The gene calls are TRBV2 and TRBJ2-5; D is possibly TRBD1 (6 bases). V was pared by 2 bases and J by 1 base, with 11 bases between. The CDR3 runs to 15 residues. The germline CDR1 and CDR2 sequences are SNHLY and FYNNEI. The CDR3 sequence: CASSEFPDSQETQYF. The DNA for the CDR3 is TGTGCCAGCAGTGAATTCCCGGACAGCCAAGAGACCCAGTACTTC.

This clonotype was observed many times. The CDR3 loop is CASSELWDETQYF. The CDR3 DNA reads as TGCGCCAGCAGTGAGCTTTGGGATGAGACCCAGTACTTC. The V gene is TRBV10-2, the J gene TRBJ2-5; D is unclear. The CDR3 has 13 amino acids. Trimming removed 2 bases from V and 5 bases from J, with 9 bases in between. CDR1 and CDR2 (germline): WSHSY, SAAADI.

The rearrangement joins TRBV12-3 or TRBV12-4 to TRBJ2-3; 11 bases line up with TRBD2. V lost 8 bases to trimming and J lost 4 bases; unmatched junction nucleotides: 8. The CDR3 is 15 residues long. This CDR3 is CASGLAGGTADTQYF. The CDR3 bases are TGTGCCAGCGGGCTAGCGGGGGGTACGGCAGATACGCAGTATTTT.

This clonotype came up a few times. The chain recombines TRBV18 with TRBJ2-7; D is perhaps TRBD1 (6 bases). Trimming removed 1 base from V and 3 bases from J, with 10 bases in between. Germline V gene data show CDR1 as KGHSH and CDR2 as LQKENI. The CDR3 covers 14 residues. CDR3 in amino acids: CASSPLQGIYEQYF. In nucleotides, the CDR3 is TGTGCCAGCTCACCACTACAGGGTATCTACGAGCAGTACTTC.

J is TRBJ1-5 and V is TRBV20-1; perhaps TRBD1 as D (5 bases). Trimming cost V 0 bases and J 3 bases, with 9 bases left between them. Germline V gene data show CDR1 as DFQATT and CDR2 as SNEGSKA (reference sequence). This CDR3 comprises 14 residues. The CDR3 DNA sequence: TGCAGTGCTAGAGATTACAGGCCCAATCAGCCCCAGCATTTT. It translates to CSARDYRPNQPQHF.

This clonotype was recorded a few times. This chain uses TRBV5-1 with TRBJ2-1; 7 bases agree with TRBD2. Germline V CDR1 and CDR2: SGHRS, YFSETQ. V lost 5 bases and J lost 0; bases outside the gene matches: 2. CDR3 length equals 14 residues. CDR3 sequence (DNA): TGCGCCAGCAGGGGGGGGTTCTCCTACAATGAGCAGTTCTTC. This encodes CASRGGFSYNEQFF.

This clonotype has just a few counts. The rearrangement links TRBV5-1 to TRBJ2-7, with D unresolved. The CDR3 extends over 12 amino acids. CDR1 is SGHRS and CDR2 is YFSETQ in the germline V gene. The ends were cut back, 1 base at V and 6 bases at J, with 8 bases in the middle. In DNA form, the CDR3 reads TGCGCCAGCAGCTTGCAAGGCCTCGAGCAGTACTTC. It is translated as CASSLQGLEQYF.

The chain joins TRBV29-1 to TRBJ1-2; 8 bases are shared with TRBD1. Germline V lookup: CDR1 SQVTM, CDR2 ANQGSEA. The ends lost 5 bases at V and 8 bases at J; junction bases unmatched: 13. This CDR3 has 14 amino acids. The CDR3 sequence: CSVPAGGGLGGYTF. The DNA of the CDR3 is TGCAGCGTTCCGGCAGGGGGCGGCCTAGGAGGCTACACCTTC.

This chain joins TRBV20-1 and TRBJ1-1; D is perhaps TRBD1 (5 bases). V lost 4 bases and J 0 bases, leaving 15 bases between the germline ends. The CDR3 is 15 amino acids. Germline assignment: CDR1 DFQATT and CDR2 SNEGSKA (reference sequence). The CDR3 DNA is TGCAGTGCTAAAGAGACAGAGCGATTGAACACTGAAGCTTTCTTT. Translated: CSAKETERLNTEAFF.

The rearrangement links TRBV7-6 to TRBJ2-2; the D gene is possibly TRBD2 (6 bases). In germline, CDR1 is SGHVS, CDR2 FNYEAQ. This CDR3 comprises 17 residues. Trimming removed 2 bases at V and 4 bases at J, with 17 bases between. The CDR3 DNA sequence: TGTGCCAGCAGCTTACCCCCTTGGAGGGTCGGCACCGGGGAGCTGTTTTTT. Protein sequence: CASSLPPWRVGTGELFF. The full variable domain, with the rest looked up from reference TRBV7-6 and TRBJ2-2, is GAGVSQSPRYKVTKRGQDVALRCDPISGHVSLYWYRQALGQGPEFLTYFNYEAQQDKSGLPNDRFSAERPEGSISTLTIQRTEQRDSAMYRCASSLPPWRVGTGELFFGEGSRLTVL.

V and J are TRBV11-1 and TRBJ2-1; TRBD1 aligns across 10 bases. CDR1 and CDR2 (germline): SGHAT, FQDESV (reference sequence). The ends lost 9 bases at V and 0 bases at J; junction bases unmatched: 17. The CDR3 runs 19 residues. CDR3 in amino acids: CARGAGTGAPRSSYNEQFF. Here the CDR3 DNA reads TGTGCCAGGGGGGCCGGGACAGGGGCCCCTAGAAGCTCCTACAATGAGCAGTTCTTC.

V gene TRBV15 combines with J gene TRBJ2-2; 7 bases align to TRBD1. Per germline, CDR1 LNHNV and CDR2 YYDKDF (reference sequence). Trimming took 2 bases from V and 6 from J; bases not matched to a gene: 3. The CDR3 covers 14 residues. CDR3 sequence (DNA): TGTGCCACCAGCAGAACCGGGACAGCCGGGGAGCTGTTTTTT. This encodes CATSRTGTAGELFF.

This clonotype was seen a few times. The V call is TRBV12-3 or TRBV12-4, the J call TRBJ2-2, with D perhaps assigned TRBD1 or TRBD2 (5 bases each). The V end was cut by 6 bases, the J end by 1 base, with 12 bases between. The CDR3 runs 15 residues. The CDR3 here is CASRGVGQNTGELFF. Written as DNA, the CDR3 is TGTGCCAGCAGGGGGGTCGGCCAGAACACCGGGGAGCTGTTTTTT.